The present TCR beta chain was sequenced within a study of chemoradiotherapy in HPV16-positive cancers. Clones were sequenced by immunoSEQ multiplex PCR, and TCRdb holds only the in-frame ones, with some missing. The sample contains roughly 2,200 clones, just over 90% of which appear only once. Study conclusions and caveats: HPV-responsive T-cell expansion during chemoradiotherapy was linked to improved recurrence-free survival in HPV16-positive patients.

The CDR3 length is 13 residues. Trimming cost V 3 bases and J 8 bases; bases outside gene matches: 2. CDR1 and CDR2 (germline): SGDLS, YYNGEE. A word on this clone: Its antigen is currently unknown.

The source was tumor tissue, collected from a patient who underwent chemoradiotherapy. The TCR sequence derives from a human donor with HPV-associated anogenital cancer. This chain joins TRBV9 and TRBJ1-6; 7 nucleotides align to TRBD1. CDR3 bases: TGTGCCAGCAGCGGGGACAGTTATTCACCCCTCCACTTT. Protein product: CASSGDSYSPLHF.